The text below deals with one TCR beta chain. Its antigen remains unidentified. The data stem from a study of post-analysis software for immune sequencing data. Study information: Clinical courses comprised relapsing-remitting, secondary progressive and progressive-relapsing multiple sclerosis. Points from the study as a whole: Multiple sclerosis was associated with a significant reduction in normalized Chao1 diversity relative to controls. TRBV segments more frequent in patients than in controls numbered roughly 5 and included TRBV5-6, TRBV5-1 and TRBV20-1. Same-batch samples co-clustered strongly by F measure.

With V trimmed by 6 bases and J by 2 bases, 8 bases remained unmatched. The length of the CDR3 is 16 residues. CDR1 and CDR2 (germline): KGHSH, LQKENI. Included in the TCR beta cDNA libraries were unique molecular identifiers. Roughly 450,000 cDNA molecules were recovered from an input of about 0.9 to 10 million T cells. A single record per CDR3 protein comes from TCRdb applying MiXCR to the PCR reads. The sample contains 700,000 to 900,000 distinct CDR3 sequences, just over 45% of which appear only once. Sequencing was carried out using blood. The chain is built from TRBV18 and TRBJ1-5; 9 bases agree with TRBD1. This TCR was recovered from a girl aged 5-17 years with multiple sclerosis. The chain's CDR3 is CASSRRTGGRNQPQHF. In nucleotides, the CDR3 is TGTGCCAGCTCCCGCCGTACAGGGGGCCGCAATCAGCCCCAGCATTTT.